Reported below is one T cell receptor beta chain. In the original analysis: By means of reference gene primer amplification, nucleated cell counts were estimated. Sequencing was performed with immunoSEQ multiplex PCR; in TCRdb, only in-frame clones are kept and a portion is missing. For V, J and clone size, that table is used; D and trimming come from the DNA. The table has roughly 200,000 clones, 90% seen once; the top ten hold 1.2%. The data originate from a study of blood T cell repertoires in COVID-19. Study overall: The samples span acute and convalescent COVID-19 from the United States, Italy and Spain. In each case, the material was cDNA or gDNA derived from T cells, B-cell-depleted T cells, or PBMCs.

The CDR3 spans 16 residues. Germline CDR1 and CDR2: SGHTA and FQGNSA. V was cut by 1 base and J by 1 base, with 11 bases left in between. The cohort comprised adults aged roughly 18 to 90 years residing in under 25 US areas. The sequencing input was PBMCs or T cells enriched from blood (not recorded which). This sequence joins TRBV7-2 and TRBJ1-3; D call uncertain. This clonotype was sampled from a man younger than 40 who had recovered from COVID-19. The CDR3 sequence is CASSLGGQLSGNTIYF. Here the CDR3 DNA reads TGTGCCAGCAGCTTAGGTGGGCAGCTATCTGGAAACACCATATATTTT.